The 10 T cell receptor beta chains in this list originate from one sample, sequenced in a study of T cell clusters in autoimmune cytopenias. TRB was amplified from roughly 250 ng of peripheral blood genomic DNA per sample. TRB rearrangements were amplified by touch-down multiplex PCR with mixed TRB-A/B primers. TCRdb re-called the multiplex PCR reads and catalogs CDR3 proteins one per entry, DNA excluded. The specimen's table records nearly 15,000 distinct CDR3 sequences. These data were likewise used in another study, on T cell repertoires in aging, cancer and after chemotherapy.

Material for sequencing was peripheral blood. The receptors come from a human donor in good health.

J is TRBJ2-5 and V is TRBV19; with no DNA, the TCRdb D assignment of TRBD1 cannot be verified. Germline V gene data show CDR1 as LNHDA and CDR2 as SQIVND (reference sequence). The CDR3 has 15 amino acids. The CDR3 region is CASSGGQLSQETQYF.

V and J are TRBV10-3 and TRBJ2-2; TCRdb indicates TRBD1, and absent DNA this call remains unverified. Germline V gene data show CDR1 as ENHRY and CDR2 as SYGVKD. The CDR3 runs 16 residues. CDR3 sequence: CAISETQGAQTGELFF.

The V gene is TRBV5-1, the J gene TRBJ2-2; without DNA, the TCRdb call of TRBD1 cannot be checked. This CDR3 is 13 amino acids long. Germline V gene sequence: CDR1 SGHRS, CDR2 YFSETQ. CDR3 loop: CASKWDGTGELFF.

The chain combines TRBV7-9 with TRBJ1-2. The germline V gene encodes CDR1 SEHNR and CDR2 FQNEAQ (reference sequence). The CDR3 extends over 15 amino acids. CDR3 region: CASSLGTSLRYGYTF.

The chain has TRBV6-6 and TRBJ2-3; lacking DNA, the TRBD1 call made by TCRdb goes unchecked. The CDR3 extends over 15 amino acids. Germline CDR1 reads MNHNY; CDR2 reads SVGAGI (reference sequence). The CDR3 is CASSSGGVGTDTQYF.

The chain links TRBV27 to TRBJ1-2; no DNA is available, so the TRBD1 call from TCRdb remains unchecked. CDR1 is MNHEY, CDR2 SMNVEV, per germline (reference sequence). CDR3 length: 16 amino acids. This CDR3 reads CASSYRGPGANYGYTF.

The chain couples TRBV6-5 to TRBJ1-5. CDR1 and CDR2 from the germline V gene are MNHEY and SVGAGI. This CDR3 is built from 15 residues. CDR3 sequence reads: CASSYNRDLNQPQHF.

The chain combines TRBV6-5 with TRBJ1-3. Germline V CDR1 and CDR2: MNHEY, SVGAGI. The CDR3 is 15 amino acids. The CDR3 loop is CASSPPEGAGNTIYF.

This chain uses TRBV27 with TRBJ2-1; TCRdb returns TRBD1, unconfirmable since there is no DNA. CDR3 length: 16 amino acids. The germline CDR1 and CDR2 sequences are MNHEY and SMNVEV (reference sequence). CDR3 amino acids: CASSLGPGSSLNEQFF.

The rearrangement uses TRBV9 and TRBJ2-6; TCRdb names TRBD1, which stays unverified in the absence of DNA. In germline, CDR1 is SGDLS, CDR2 YYNGEE. The length of the CDR3 is 19 residues. CDR3 region: CASSPPMQGGLSGANVLTF.